These T cell receptor beta chains were read from a single sample in a study of cytomegalovirus exposure and HLA in healthy donors. Some clones are missing from TCRdb's copy, which holds only in-frame ones; the method was immunoSEQ multiplex PCR. The sample holds 180,000 or so clones, around 80% seen once. The sample comprised PBMCs. The receptors shown here come from a woman aged 25-40 years in good health and CMV-seronegative. The CDR3 runs from the conserved cysteine through the conserved F or W. D genes are given only for firm matches. A clone size is listed for some rows: how often the clone was seen (once, few, many), or a class if it is expanded.

TRBJ1-1,13,NA,TRBV21-1,NA,TGTGCCCGATTGGACAGGTCGAACACTGAAGCTTTCTTT,CARLDRSNTEAFF
TRBJ2-5,14,NA,TRBV7-7,NA,TGTGCCAGCAGCTTAGGGGGCCGGGGGGAGACCCAGTACTTC,CASSLGGRGETQYF
TRBJ1-5,16,NA,TRBV2,NA,TGTGCCAGCAGTGAAGCGATCGGGGTAAGCAATCAGCCCCAGCATTTT,CASSEAIGVSNQPQHF
TRBJ1-3,15,TRBD1,TRBV6-1,NA,TGTGCCAGTACTCCGGGACAGAGCTCTGGAAACACCATATATTTT,CASTPGQSSGNTIYF
TRBJ1-5,14,NA,TRBV9,NA,TGTGCCAGCAGCGCCGGACTCCTGGATCAGCCCCAGCATTTT,CASSAGLLDQPQHF
TRBJ2-5,13,NA,TRBV10-2,once,TGCGCCAGCAGTGATTCAAGGGAGAAGACCCAGTACTTC,CASSDSREKTQYF
TRBJ2-3,17,TRBD1,TRBV5-1,NA,TGCGCCAGCAGCTTGGGACCAAATGCAGGGGGTACAGATACGCAGTATTTT,CASSLGPNAGGTDTQYF
TRBJ2-7,12,TRBD2,TRBV6-5,NA,TGTGCCAGCAGTGCGGGGGGCTACGAGCAGTACTTC,CASSAGGYEQYF
TRBJ1-1,17,NA,TRBV27,few,TGTGCCAGCAGATCCCGCCCAGGGGCGCTTAGGGACACTGAAGCTTTCTTT,CASRSRPGALRDTEAFF
TRBJ1-2,16,TRBD1,TRBV25-1,NA,TGTGCCAGCAGTCCTCGGACAGGGGTCAGGCTCTATGGCTACACCTTC,CASSPRTGVRLYGYTF
TRBJ1-6,18,NA,TRBV4-1,NA,TGCGCCAGCAGCCCGGACACACAGGGCAGCTCCTATAATTCACCCCTCCACTTT,CASSPDTQGSSYNSPLHF
TRBJ2-5,14,NA,TRBV18,NA,TGTGCCAGCTCACTGTTAGGGGTGGAAGAGACCCAGTACTTC,CASSLLGVEETQYF
TRBJ2-7,13,NA,TRBV4-2,few,TGTGCCAGCGGGAATGTAGGGGCCTACGAGCAGTACTTC,CASGNVGAYEQYF
TRBJ2-7,13,NA,TRBV5-4,few,TGTGCCAGCAGCTTGGACAGGTCCTACGAGCAGTACTTC,CASSLDRSYEQYF
TRBJ2-7,13,NA,TRBV27,NA,TGTGCCACTAGGGGGTTAGGATCCTACGAGCAGTACTTC,CATRGLGSYEQYF
TRBJ1-3,18,NA,TRBV5-4,NA,TGTGCCAGCAGCCCCCAGCCTTCAGGACTCCCAGTTGGAAACACCATATATTTT,CASSPQPSGLPVGNTIYF
TRBJ1-2,14,TRBD1,TRBV6-5,NA,TGTGCCAGCAGTAACAGGGGGGTACGGCATGGCTACACCTTC,CASSNRGVRHGYTF
TRBJ2-7,15,TRBD2,TRBV6-5,NA,TGTGCCAGCAGAGGGGTGGGACTAGCGGGGGGCGAGCAGTACTTC,CASRGVGLAGGEQYF
TRBJ1-2,15,TRBD1,TRBV7-8,NA,TGTGCCAGCAGCCCGTCCCGGGACAGGTTTGGCGGCTACACCTTC,CASSPSRDRFGGYTF
TRBJ1-6,13,NA,TRBV27,NA,TGTGCCAGCAGACCAACTCCACAGGGCCCCGTCCACTTT,CASRPTPQGPVHF
TRBJ1-3,14,TRBD1,TRBV6-6,few,TGTGCCAGTGGTAACAGGGGCTCTGGAAACACCATATATTTT,CASGNRGSGNTIYF
TRBJ1-4,14,NA,TRBV30,NA,TGTGCCTGGAGTGGATCGGGGTTTCGTGAAAAACTGTTTTTT,CAWSGSGFREKLFF
TRBJ1-1,14,TRBD1,TRBV10-3,NA,TGTGCCGTCGAAAATCGCCAGGGGGGAACTGAAGCTTTCTTT,CAVENRQGGTEAFF
TRBJ2-3,15,NA,TRBV7-8,NA,TGTGCCAGCAGCACTAAGCGACTGTCCACAGATACGCAGTATTTT,CASSTKRLSTDTQYF
TRBJ1-6,15,TRBD1,TRBV27,NA,TGTGCCAGCACCCCACTGGGCAGGGGGGATTCACCCCTCCACTTT,CASTPLGRGDSPLHF
TRBJ1-3,15,NA,TRBV5-1,NA,TGCGCCAGCAGCTTGGATAGGGGCCCTGGAAACACCATATATTTT,CASSLDRGPGNTIYF
TRBJ2-7,16,NA,TRBV7-2,NA,TGTGCCAGCAGCTTAATCGACAGGATTATTTCCTACGAGCAGTACTTC,CASSLIDRIISYEQYF
TRBJ2-2,16,TRBD2,TRBV5-1,NA,TGCGCCAGCAGCCCGGCGGGGGGCCCGAACACCGGGGAGCTGTTTTTT,CASSPAGGPNTGELFF